The source of this TCR beta chain is a study of identical twins. Study-level findings and limits: Twin-shared out-of-frame alpha sequences showed excess low generation probability.

CDR1 and CDR2 from the germline V gene are MGHDK and SYGVNS. The CDR3 is 14 amino acids. The V gene lost 3 bases and the J gene lost 2 bases, with 10 bases spanning the gap. Each CDR3 protein gets one entry after TCRdb re-called the 5' RACE reads with MiXCR. Altogether 500,000 to 600,000 distinct CDR3 sequences are present, about 20% being singletons, with the ten largest covering 0.8% to 1%. The sample holds many counts of this clonotype. Its antigen is as yet unknown. A further study also used this sample, focusing on T cells expressing NK-cell markers. That paper states: The leading position in the CD3+CD56-NKG2C+ fraction of four donors also went to these clonotypes.

This TCR was sampled from a woman between 18 and 29 years old in good health. Sequencing was carried out using CD4+ T cells sorted from blood. The V gene is TRBV25-1, the J gene TRBJ1-2; no definite D call. As DNA, the CDR3 is TGTGCCAGCAGTGACGGCCCCGGGAACTATGGCTACACCTTC. Translated: CASSDGPGNYGYTF.